Listed below are T cell receptor beta chains from one sample, sequenced in a study of T cells after yellow fever vaccination. TCRdb processed the 5' RACE reads anew with MiXCR; each CDR3 protein has one entry. In the table there are approximately 340,000 distinct CDR3 sequences, about 9.5% of which are singletons. Sequences were derived from PBMCs, sampled on the day of the first yellow fever vaccination. The receptors stem from a young man who received the YFV17D yellow fever vaccine. CDR3s include the opening cysteine and the closing phenylalanine or tryptophan. A D gene is named only where the DNA matches it firmly. The listing skips clone size in some rows; elsewhere it reads once, few, many or a size class.

CDR3 DNA,CDR3 protein,J gene,D gene,clone size,V gene
TGTACCAGCAGCCAAGAGTTAGGAGTCAATCAGCCCCAGCATTTT,CTSSQELGVNQPQHF,TRBJ1-5,-,-,TRBV3-1
TGCGCCAGCAGCCCCGGACCTACCTACGAGCAGTACTTC,CASSPGPTYEQYF,TRBJ2-7,-,few,TRBV5-1
TGTGCCAGCAGGCTGGGTGGCACTGAAGCTTTCTTT,CASRLGGTEAFF,TRBJ1-1,-,-,TRBV6-2/TRBV6-3
TGCGCCAGCAGCCAAGGGGGACAGAACACTGAAGCTTTCTTT,CASSQGGQNTEAFF,TRBJ1-1,-,few,TRBV4-1
TGCGCCAGCAGCTTGGGACAGGACCGGGGGACGCAGTATTTT,CASSLGQDRGTQYF,TRBJ2-3,-,many,TRBV5-1
TGTGCCAGCAGCTTACGGAGCCGGGGGACCGAAGCTTTCTTT,CASSLRSRGTEAFF,TRBJ1-1,-,many,TRBV7-8
TGTGCCAGCAGCTTAGCGCTGGGCGTGAGCTCTGGAAACACCATATATTTT,CASSLALGVSSGNTIYF,TRBJ1-3,-,-,TRBV7-9
TGTGCCAGCACCAACGACAGGACCTACAATGAGCAGTTCTTC,CASTNDRTYNEQFF,TRBJ2-1,-,many,TRBV6-1
TGTGCCAGCAGGCCTCCGGTAGGATATCGAAAAGCTTTCTTT,CASRPPVGYRKAFF,TRBJ1-1,-,few,TRBV2
TGTGCCAGCGACCAAAGCACAGATACGCAGTATTTT,CASDQSTDTQYF,TRBJ2-3,-,few,TRBV6-1
TGCAGCGTTGGAGGCGCTAGCGGCTACAATGAGCAGTTCTTC,CSVGGASGYNEQFF,TRBJ2-1,TRBD2,many,TRBV29-1
TGTGCCAGCAGCTCCAGACCGAATTCACCCCTCCACTTT,CASSSRPNSPLHF,TRBJ1-6,-,-,TRBV7-2
TGTGCCAGCAGCTTAGGTGTGATCAGGAGGACAGATACGCAGTATTTT,CASSLGVIRRTDTQYF,TRBJ2-3,-,-,TRBV11-2
TGTGCCAGCAGCCAAGTTTTGGGACTCTATGGCTACACCTTC,CASSQVLGLYGYTF,TRBJ1-2,-,few,TRBV3-1
TGTGCCAGCAGTGATGGACTGAGCACAGATACGCAGTATTTT,CASSDGLSTDTQYF,TRBJ2-3,-,many,TRBV2
TGTGCCAGCAGCCGAGGCAATGAGCAGTTCTTC,CASSRGNEQFF,TRBJ2-1,-,many,TRBV7-2
TGTGCCAGCAGCTTAGGGGACAGACCCTCCTACGAGCAGTACTTC,CASSLGDRPSYEQYF,TRBJ2-7,TRBD1,few,TRBV7-6
TGTGCCAGCAGTTACCGTGGACAGAGCAATCAGCCCCAGCATTTT,CASSYRGQSNQPQHF,TRBJ1-5,-,few,TRBV6-2/TRBV6-3
TGCGCCAGCAGCCAGGGGGTACTATCCTACAATGAGCAGTTCTTC,CASSQGVLSYNEQFF,TRBJ2-1,TRBD1,many,TRBV5-1
TGCGCCAGCAGCTTGGAGGGACAGCCGTCGGATGAGCAGTTCTTC,CASSLEGQPSDEQFF,TRBJ2-1,TRBD1,many,TRBV5-1
TGTGCCAGCAGCTTGGGGGGGCTGGCTTTCTTT,CASSLGGLAFF,TRBJ1-1,-,few,TRBV5-6
TGTGCCAGCAGCGCCTCCTCCGGGACGAACACCGGGGAGCTGTTTTTT,CASSASSGTNTGELFF,TRBJ2-2,-,-,TRBV7-8
TGTGCCAGTAGACGGCAGACAAATCAGCCCCAGCATTTT,CASRRQTNQPQHF,TRBJ1-5,-,-,TRBV19
TGTGCCAGCGAGTTTAGCGGGGGTTTTATCGATACGCAGTATTTT,CASEFSGGFIDTQYF,TRBJ2-3,TRBD2,few,TRBV6-2/TRBV6-3
TGTGCCAGCAACTCTGGGGGCTGGACTGAAGCTTTCTTT,CASNSGGWTEAFF,TRBJ1-1,-,few,TRBV12-3/TRBV12-4